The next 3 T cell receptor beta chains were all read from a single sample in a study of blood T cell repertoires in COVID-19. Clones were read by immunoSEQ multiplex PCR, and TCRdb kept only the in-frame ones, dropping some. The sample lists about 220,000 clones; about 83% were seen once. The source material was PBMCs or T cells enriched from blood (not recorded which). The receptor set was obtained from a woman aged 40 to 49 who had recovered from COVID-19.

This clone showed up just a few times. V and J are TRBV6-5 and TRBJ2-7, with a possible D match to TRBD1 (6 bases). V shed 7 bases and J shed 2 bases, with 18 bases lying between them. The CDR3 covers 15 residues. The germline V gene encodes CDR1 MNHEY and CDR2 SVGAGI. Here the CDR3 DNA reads TGTGCCAGCAACCCCCTGGGCCAGGGGACCTACGAGCAGTACTTC. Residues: CASNPLGQGTYEQYF.

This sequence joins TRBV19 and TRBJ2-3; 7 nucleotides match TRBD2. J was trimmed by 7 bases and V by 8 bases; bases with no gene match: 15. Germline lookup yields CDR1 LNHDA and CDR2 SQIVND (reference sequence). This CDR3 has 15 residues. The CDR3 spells CASELGGRGVNTQYF. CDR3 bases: TGTGCCAGTGAGCTCGGCGGGAGAGGTGTTAATACGCAGTATTTT.

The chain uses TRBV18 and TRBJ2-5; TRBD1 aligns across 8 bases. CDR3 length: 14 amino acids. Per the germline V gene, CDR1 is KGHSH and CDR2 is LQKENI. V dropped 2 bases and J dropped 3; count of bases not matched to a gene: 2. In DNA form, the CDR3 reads TGTGCCAGCTCACCAGGGACAGGTGAAGAGACCCAGTACTTC. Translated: CASSPGTGEETQYF.